One and the same sample provided the 23 T cell receptor beta chains below, sequenced in a study of human T cells and chemical hapten exposure. As to time point: patch test 1, 2 weeks after DPC sensitization. Stated treatment: therapeutic diphenylcyclopropenone sensitization with weekly scalp DPC. From the RACE reads, TCRdb called clonotypes with MiXCR, one entry per CDR3 protein. The data hold some 400,000 distinct CDR3 sequences, with 4% to 5.5% observed a single time. The specimen was whole blood, collected in connection with sensitization to the hapten diphenylcyclopropenone (DPC). The receptors come from a woman in her 50s with alopecia areata. Some clones in this sample may be carry-over from other donors' samples.

This clonotype was seen more than once but under ten times. The chain carries TRBV20-1 and TRBJ2-1, with 8 nucleotides matching TRBD1. V was pared by 5 bases and J by 9 bases, with 12 bases of the junction left unmatched. Germline V gene lookup returns CDR1 DFQATT and CDR2 SNEGSKA (reference sequence). The CDR3 contains 14 residues. The CDR3 region is CSALSRTGISEQFF. The CDR3 nucleotides are TGCAGTGCTCTATCTAGGACAGGGATCAGTGAGCAGTTCTTC.

This clonotype has ten or more counts. This chain connects TRBV12-3 or TRBV12-4 to TRBJ1-5; 8 nucleotides match TRBD1. V lost 1 base and J lost 6; bases outside the gene matches: 8. The CDR3 sequence is 16 residues long. The CDR3 coding sequence is TGTGCCAGCAGTTTAGGAGAGGGACAGGTAATTCAGCCCCAGCATTTT. Residues: CASSLGEGQVIQPQHF.

The V call is TRBV7-9, the J call TRBJ2-3; 12 bases agree with TRBD2. CDR3 length equals 16 residues. CDR1 SEHNR and CDR2 FQNEAQ come from the germline V gene (reference sequence). V gave up 5 bases and J gave up 6 bases; unmatched junction bases: 9. The CDR3 nucleotides read TGTGCCAGCAGCCCTAGACTAGCGGGGGATTTGGATACGCAGTATTTT. Its translation: CASSPRLAGDLDTQYF. Supplemented by reference TRBV7-9 and TRBJ2-3, the full variable domain reads DTGVSQNPRHKITKRGQNVTFRCDPISEHNRLYWYRQTLGQGPEFLTYFQNEAQLEKSRLLSDRFSAERPKGSFSTLEIQRTEQGDSAMYLCASSPRLAGDLDTQYFGPGTRLTVL.

The chain recombines TRBV27 with TRBJ2-3, with 7 bases lining up with TRBD2. The germline V gene encodes CDR1 MNHEY and CDR2 SMNVEV (reference sequence). The CDR3 runs 13 residues. Losses at the gene ends were 10 bases for V and 6 bases for J; bases not matched to a gene: 10. CDR3 in DNA: TGTGCCACCCATCGGGGGGTTGGTGATACGCAGTATTTT. Its protein product is CATHRGVGDTQYF.

This clonotype was recorded many times. The chain carries TRBV12-3 or TRBV12-4 and TRBJ2-1, with TRBD2 identical over 15 bases. V was clipped by 5 bases and J by 9 bases; unmatched bases: 8. The CDR3 has 16 residues. The CDR3 coding sequence is TGTGCCAGCAGTGGAAGGACTAGCGGGGGGGCAGGTGAGCAGTTCTTC. Its translation is CASSGRTSGGAGEQFF.

This clonotype was picked up many times. This chain joins TRBV20-1 and TRBJ1-2, with no clear D. The CDR3 runs 13 residues. The germline V gene encodes CDR1 DFQATT and CDR2 SNEGSKA (reference sequence). V gave up 3 bases and J gave up 0 bases, with 8 bases separating them. CDR3 region: CSARGNPNYGYTF. CDR3 coding DNA: TGCAGTGCTAGGGGAAACCCTAACTATGGCTACACCTTC.

V usage is TRBV29-1 and J usage is TRBJ1-1, with a weak D call TRBD1 (6 bases). The germline CDR1 and CDR2 sequences are SQVTM and ANQGSEA. The V end was cut by 2 bases, the J end by 4 bases, with 11 bases between. This CDR3 is 13 amino acids long. The CDR3 here is CSVERGVGTEAFF. CDR3 nucleotides: TGCAGCGTTGAAAGGGGGGTTGGCACTGAAGCTTTCTTT.

This clonotype was counted only a few times. The chain joins TRBV24-1 to TRBJ2-3, with a tentative D call TRBD2 (7 bases). The V gene lost 2 bases and the J gene lost 5 bases, with 19 bases spanning the gap. This CDR3 spans 17 amino acids. Germline-derived CDR1 and CDR2 are KGHDR and SFDVKD. DNA for the CDR3: TGTGCCACCAGTGATTCGTGGGGGGGGCAGCATGGAGATACGCAGTATTTT. Encoded protein: CATSDSWGGQHGDTQYF.

This clonotype occurred a few times. This rearrangement joins TRBV6-1 to TRBJ2-7; D perhaps matches TRBD2 (6 bases). Trimming stripped 4 bases from V and 4 bases from J, with 11 bases between. CDR1 is MNHNS and CDR2 is SASEGT in the germline V gene. The CDR3 extends over 13 amino acids. Here the CDR3 DNA reads TGTGCCAGCAGTGTAATGGGGGGATACGAGCAGTACTTC. It specifies CASSVMGGYEQYF.

V is TRBV29-1 and J is TRBJ1-1; D possibly corresponds to TRBD1 (6 bases). This CDR3 comprises 14 residues. V lost 6 bases, J lost 1 base, and 15 bases lay in between. Germline assignment: CDR1 SQVTM and CDR2 ANQGSEA. CDR3 protein: CSVVRGRTNTEAFF. Written as DNA, the CDR3 is TGCAGCGTAGTCCGGGGGCGGACGAACACTGAAGCTTTCTTT.

This chain links TRBV9 with TRBJ1-4; unclear D gene. The CDR3 totals 15 residues. Germline assignment: CDR1 SGDLS and CDR2 YYNGEE. V was trimmed by 4 bases and J by 7 bases, leaving 17 bases between them. The DNA of the CDR3 is TGTGCCAGCAGCCCGCTGGCGGGCCCCGTTGAAAAACTGTTTTTT. This gives the protein CASSPLAGPVEKLFF.

This clonotype was detected ten times or more. V usage is TRBV7-2 and J usage is TRBJ2-5; D ambiguous. The CDR3 is made up of 11 amino acids. V was trimmed by 7 bases and J by 2 bases, leaving 5 bases between them. Germline loops: CDR1 SGHTA, CDR2 FQGNSA. The CDR3 here is CASTSQETQYF. The CDR3 nucleotides read TGTGCCAGCACCTCACAAGAGACCCAGTACTTC.

The chain employs TRBV12-5 and TRBJ1-5; 7 bases align to TRBD1. The CDR3 extends over 16 amino acids. V lost 2 bases, J lost 2 bases, and 6 bases stayed unmatched. Germline CDR1 is LGHNT and CDR2 is FRNRAP. CDR3 residues: CASGLNHTGGNQPQHF. The DNA of the CDR3 is TGTGCTAGTGGTTTGAACCACACAGGGGGCAATCAGCCCCAGCATTTT.

This clonotype was recorded at least ten times. CDR3 sequence (DNA): TGTGCCAGCAGCTTCCCCAGGGTTGGCCAAGAGACCCAGTACTTC. This gives the protein CASSFPRVGQETQYF. This chain links TRBV11-2 with TRBJ2-5; the D gene is possibly TRBD1 (5 bases). The germline gives CDR1 SGHAT, CDR2 FQNNGV. Trimming took 3 bases from V and 1 from J, leaving 12 bases between them. The CDR3 has 15 amino acids. Variable domain in full (rest from reference TRBV11-2 and TRBJ2-5): EAGVAQSPRYKIIEKRQSVAFWCNPISGHATLYWYQQILGQGPKLLIQFQNNGVVDDSQLPKDRFSAERLKGVDSTLKIQPAKLEDSAVYLCASSFPRVGQETQYFGPGTRLLVL.

This clonotype was counted only a few times. The chain combines TRBV5-1 with TRBJ2-2; TRBD2 agrees at 7 bases. The CDR3 consists of 19 residues. In germline, CDR1 is SGHRS, CDR2 YFSETQ. Unmatched junction bases numbered 20, after V lost 4 bases and J lost 5 bases. For the CDR3, the DNA is TGCGCCAGCAGCCCACCCCTCCGGGCGGCGGGGGATCAAACCGGGGAGCTGTTTTTT. As protein: CASSPPLRAAGDQTGELFF.

This clonotype has a count of ten or more. The J gene is TRBJ2-1, the V gene TRBV30; D is uncertain. V lost 0 bases and J 5 bases, leaving 8 bases between the germline ends. Germline CDR1 is GTSNPN and CDR2 is SVGIG (reference sequence). The CDR3 extends over 13 amino acids. Here the CDR3 reads CAWSVPNHNEQFF. The CDR3 coding sequence is TGTGCCTGGAGTGTACCCAATCACAATGAGCAGTTCTTC.

This clonotype was recorded many times. The chain combines TRBV28 with TRBJ2-1; no reliable D call. CDR3 length equals 16 residues. Per the germline V gene, CDR1 is MDHEN and CDR2 is SYDVKM. V was clipped by 6 bases and J by 0 bases, with 15 bases between them. Here the CDR3 reads CASSQTTANSYNEQFF. In nucleotides, the CDR3 is TGTGCCAGCAGCCAAACGACTGCCAACTCCTACAATGAGCAGTTCTTC.

This clonotype was counted at least ten times. V gene TRBV5-6 combines with J gene TRBJ2-7, with 8 bases fitting TRBD2. The CDR3 contains 14 residues. V shed 4 bases and J 0 bases; nucleotides not matched to a gene: 3. The germline gives CDR1 SGHDT, CDR2 YYEEEE. CDR3 in DNA: TGTGCCAGCAGCAGGGGACTAGACTCCTACGAGCAGTACTTC. Protein sequence: CASSRGLDSYEQYF.

This clonotype was detected many times. The chain has TRBV5-6 and TRBJ1-4, with a tentative D call TRBD1 (5 bases). Germline CDR1 SGHDT, CDR2 YYEEEE. V lost 5 bases and J 10 bases, leaving 18 bases between the germline ends. The CDR3 sequence is 14 residues long. Here the CDR3 reads CASSLGTLSGKLFF. The CDR3 DNA sequence: TGTGCCAGCAGTCTCGGGACCCTTAGCGGAAAACTGTTTTTT.

This clonotype came up many times. The rearrangement joins TRBV6-5 to TRBJ1-1, with D uncertain. Trimming removed 2 bases from V and 0 bases from J, with 10 bases in between. The CDR3 sequence is 15 residues long. The germline V gene has CDR1 MNHEY and CDR2 SVGAGI. Here the CDR3 DNA reads TGTGCCAGCAGTTACACACCTGACATGAACACTGAAGCTTTCTTT. Protein: CASSYTPDMNTEAFF.

This clonotype came up a few times. This chain connects TRBV28 to TRBJ2-7; D is perhaps TRBD1 (6 bases). CDR1 is MDHEN and CDR2 is SYDVKM in the germline V gene. V was trimmed by 6 bases and J by 4 bases, leaving 25 bases between them. This CDR3 region has 17 residues. The DNA of the CDR3 is TGTGCCAGCAGCCCATTGGACAGCCCTCAAGGCCTTTACGAGCAGTACTTC. This encodes CASSPLDSPQGLYEQYF.

This clonotype was detected many times. The chain recombines TRBV4-1 with TRBJ2-5; D remains ambiguous. In germline, CDR1 is MGHRA, CDR2 YSYEKL. This CDR3 contains 14 residues. V shed 4 bases and J shed 1 base, with 10 bases lying between them. CDR3 loop: CASSRFSAQETQYF. The CDR3, as DNA: TGCGCCAGCAGCCGTTTTTCAGCCCAAGAGACCCAGTACTTC.

The rearrangement joins TRBV20-1 to TRBJ2-2; maybe TRBD1 (6 bases). V gave up 3 bases and J gave up 0 bases, with 11 bases separating them. The germline V gene has CDR1 DFQATT and CDR2 SNEGSKA (reference sequence). CDR3 length: 15 residues. The CDR3 here is CSARHGTPNTGELFF. Written as DNA, the CDR3 is TGCAGTGCTAGGCACGGGACACCGAACACCGGGGAGCTGTTTTTT.